The present T cell receptor (beta chain) was sequenced within a study of blood T cell repertoires in COVID-19. This clone was recorded many times. Libraries were prepared by immunoSEQ multiplex PCR; TCRdb keeps only in-frame clonotypes and omits some of them. The data contain about 280,000 clones, about four fifths of them singletons. Germline V CDR1 and CDR2: MDHEN, SYDVKM. The CDR3 length is 15 residues. J was trimmed by 2 bases and V by 9 bases; bases with no gene match: 12. The rearrangement links TRBV28 to TRBJ2-5, with 7 bases aligning to TRBD1. The sequenced sample consisted of PBMCs or T cells enriched from blood (not recorded which). The source is a man in his forties who had been exposed to COVID-19. The CDR3 is CASYRGPDGQETQYF. The CDR3 DNA is TGTGCCAGTTACAGGGGTCCCGATGGACAAGAGACCCAGTACTTC. Combining the CDR3 with reference TRBV28 and TRBJ2-5 gives the whole variable domain DVKVTQSSRYLVKRTGEKVFLECVQDMDHENMFWYRQDPGLGLRLIYFSYDVKMKEKGDIPEGYSVSREKKERFSLILESASTNQTSMYLCASYRGPDGQETQYFGPGTRLLVL.